In its sample, the clone carrying this TCR beta chain was seen many times. What it binds is not known. TCRdb processed the 5' RACE reads anew with MiXCR; each CDR3 protein has one entry. The sample includes some 500,000 distinct CDR3 sequences, roughly a fifth of them seen just once. The data derive from a study of identical twins. Study-wide findings and caveats: Out-of-frame alpha sequences shared by twins were enriched for low generation probability. Models came in too low on out-of-frame TCR alpha sharing in monozygotic twins.

This sample also appeared in a second study, on T cells expressing NK-cell markers. That study reports: Dominant NKG2C+ clonotypes accounted for 1.0-7.0% of CD8+ T cells in six donors.

Material: CD4+ T cells sorted from blood. The receptor comes from a woman under 30 in good health.

The CDR3 reads CAVSGTAQETQYF. In DNA form, the CDR3 reads TGTGCCGTTTCGGGGACAGCCCAAGAGACCCAGTACTTC. The chain is built from TRBV10-3 and TRBJ2-5, with 7 bases that match TRBD1. CDR3 length: 13 residues. Germline assignment: CDR1 ENHRY and CDR2 SYGVKD. The trim removed 11 bases at V and 1 base at J, leaving 7 bases unmatched.